This TCR beta chain emerged from a study of blood T cell repertoires in COVID-19. Generated by immunoSEQ multiplex PCR, the TCRdb table keeps only in-frame clones and is missing some. The sample has approximately 170,000 clones, around 89% seen once. The CDR3 covers 15 residues. Germline V CDR1 and CDR2: MNHNS, SASEGT. J gave up 2 bases and V 5 bases, and 4 bases lay outside the gene matches. The chain combines TRBV6-1 with TRBJ2-3, with TRBD2 matching 10 bases. This sequence originates from a man in his sixties with acute or convalescent COVID-19. The sample taken for sequencing was peripheral blood. This chain's CDR3 is CASSPGLADTDTQYF. CDR3 nucleotides: TGTGCCAGCAGTCCAGGACTAGCGGACACAGATACGCAGTATTTT.